The rows below give T cell receptor beta chains drawn from one sample of a study of T cell repertoires in cytomegalovirus infection. TCRdb recomputed calls from the reads with MiXCR, one row per CDR3 protein. The data show 130,000 or so distinct CDR3 sequences, with about 6.1% seen just once and about a sixth held by the top ten. Sequencing was carried out using PBMCs. The receptors stem from a human donor in good health (CMV status not recorded). Some clones in this sample may be carry-over from other donors' samples. Each CDR3 is given with its conserved first and last residue. A D gene is named only where the DNA matches it firmly. Clone size is not always given. Where it is, it says once, few, many or a class for expanded clones.

abundance	v_gene	j_gene	d_gene	CDR3nt	CDR3aa
many	TRBV7-9	TRBJ1-4	NA	TGTGCCAGCAGCTTAGCCGACCGAGGGACTGCCGAAAAACTGTTTTTT	CASSLADRGTAEKLFF
NA	TRBV24-1	TRBJ1-2	NA	TGTGCCACCAGTGACTCCACCTATGGCTACACCTTC	CATSDSTYGYTF
many	TRBV7-3	TRBJ2-7	TRBD1	TGTGCCAGCAGCTCCGGGACAGGACTGGGTGAGCAGTACTTC	CASSSGTGLGEQYF
many	TRBV30	TRBJ2-7	TRBD1	TGTGCCTGGAGTGTGGCAGGGGGCAACGAGCAGTACTTC	CAWSVAGGNEQYF
NA	TRBV20-1	TRBJ2-3	TRBD1	TGCAGTGCCCAGGGACAGGGTCTCATCACAGATACGCAGTATTTT	CSAQGQGLITDTQYF
many	TRBV5-4	TRBJ2-7	TRBD2	TGTGCCAGCAGTTCCGGACTAGCGGGGCGAGAGCAGTACTTC	CASSSGLAGREQYF
NA	TRBV4-1	TRBJ2-3	TRBD2	TGCGCCAGCAGCCAAGATCCGACTAGCGGGACAAGCACAGATACGCAGTATTTT	CASSQDPTSGTSTDTQYF
few	TRBV20-1	TRBJ2-7	NA	TGCAGTGCTAGAGCCTTCGGGGTATACGAGCAGTACTTC	CSARAFGVYEQYF
NA	TRBV7-8	TRBJ2-7	TRBD1	TGTGCCAGCAGCCAGAGCGGACAGGGGAGGCACGAGCAGTACTTC	CASSQSGQGRHEQYF
few	TRBV29-1	TRBJ2-5	TRBD1	TGCAGCGCTACAGGGGAGTTCCAAGAGACCCAGTACTTC	CSATGEFQETQYF
many	TRBV7-2	TRBJ2-5	NA	TGTGCCAGCAGCTTGGGACCCCCGGGGAGCTCCCAGGAGACCCAGTACTTC	CASSLGPPGSSQETQYF
many	TRBV6-1	TRBJ1-2	NA	TGTGCCAGCAGTGAGCAACCGTCTCAGGGCCTCTATGGCTACACCTTC	CASSEQPSQGLYGYTF
few	TRBV10-3	TRBJ2-3	NA	TGTGCCATCAGTGACACAGATACGCAGTATTTT	CAISDTDTQYF
NA	TRBV4-1	TRBJ2-1	NA	TGCGCCAGCAGCCAAGAATACGCGGGGGCCTTATACAATGAGCAGTTCTTC	CASSQEYAGALYNEQFF
many	TRBV24-1	TRBJ1-5	TRBD1	TGTGCCACCAGTGATTCTGGGACAGGAAGCAATCAGCCCCAGCATTTT	CATSDSGTGSNQPQHF
many	TRBV7-2	TRBJ2-3	TRBD2	TGTGCCAGCAGCTTAATAGCGGGGGGGCCAGATACGCAGTATTTT	CASSLIAGGPDTQYF
many	TRBV28	TRBJ2-1	NA	TGTGCCAGCACCCAAGAACTCAATGAGCAGTTCTTC	CASTQELNEQFF
many	TRBV7-2	TRBJ1-5	TRBD1	TGTGCCAGCAGCTTAGCCCTAAGAACAGGGGGCTTTAATCAGCCCCAGCATTTT	CASSLALRTGGFNQPQHF
many	TRBV28	TRBJ1-1	TRBD1	TGTGCCAGCGGAACAGGGGGGCGCACTGAAGCTTTCTTT	CASGTGGRTEAFF
NA	TRBV5-1	TRBJ2-7	TRBD1	TGCGCCAGCAGGTTCGAGGACAGGGTACACGAGCAGTACTTC	CASRFEDRVHEQYF
NA	TRBV10-3	TRBJ1-6	NA	TGTGCCATCAGACAGGGACCGGGGGATGAGTCACCCCTCCACTTT	CAIRQGPGDESPLHF
few	TRBV20-1	TRBJ2-3	TRBD2	TGCAGTGCTAGAGCCCTAGCGGTCGGCACAGATACGCAGTATTTT	CSARALAVGTDTQYF
many	TRBV7-6	TRBJ2-5	TRBD2	TGTGCCAGCAGCGCGTTAGCGGGGGGGCAAGAGACCCAGTACTTC	CASSALAGGQETQYF
few	TRBV6-6	TRBJ1-2	NA	TGTGCCAGCAGTTTATCGGGGACCCCGGTGGCGGTGTCCGGCTACACCTTC	CASSLSGTPVAVSGYTF
many	TRBV12-3/TRBV12-4	TRBJ2-7	NA	TGTGCCAGCAGTTCCGGACTCTACGAGCAGTACTTC	CASSSGLYEQYF
many	TRBV7-6	TRBJ2-7	TRBD2	TGTGCCAGCAGCTTAGGGGTAGCGGGGACCTACGAGCAGTACTTC	CASSLGVAGTYEQYF
many	TRBV6-1	TRBJ2-3	NA	TGTGCCACCCAGGGACCCTTCACAGATACGCAGTATTTT	CATQGPFTDTQYF
many	TRBV7-8	TRBJ2-7	NA	TGTGCCAGCAGCTTAGGGTGGGCGAGGGGAACCTACGAGCAGTACTTC	CASSLGWARGTYEQYF
few	TRBV7-8	TRBJ1-1	NA	TGTGCCAGCAACCATTTACGGCGTGGGCTGAACACTGAAGCTTTCTTT	CASNHLRRGLNTEAFF
once	TRBV11-1	TRBJ2-1	NA	TGTGCCAGCAGACCCCGTGATAGGGGGAAAACTAGCAATGAGCAGTTCTTC	CASRPRDRGKTSNEQFF
many	TRBV7-2	TRBJ2-1	NA	TGTGCCAGCAGCTTTTCCGGGCTGAGGTCTGAGCAGTTCTTC	CASSFSGLRSEQFF
many	TRBV28	TRBJ2-3	NA	TGTGCCAGCAGTTCCCCTCGCGGGGGCACAGATACGCAGTATTTT	CASSSPRGGTDTQYF
NA	TRBV7-2	TRBJ1-5	TRBD1	TGTGCCAGCAGCCCCACAGGGGGCACTCAGCCCCAGCATTTT	CASSPTGGTQPQHF
many	TRBV29-1	TRBJ2-7	TRBD1	TGCAGCGTCTTGACAGGGGGATCCTACGAGCAGTACTTC	CSVLTGGSYEQYF
many	TRBV7-2	TRBJ2-5	TRBD2	TGTGCCAGCAGCTTAGGGGGACTAGCCGGGAAGACCCAGTACTTC	CASSLGGLAGKTQYF
many	TRBV11-2	TRBJ2-5	NA	TGTGCCAGCAGCTTGGGGGGCCAAGAGACCCAGTACTTC	CASSLGGQETQYF
NA	TRBV2	TRBJ1-5	NA	TGTGCCAGCAGTGAGGGTGGCAGGAGAGTAGTTCAGCCCCAGCATTTT	CASSEGGRRVVQPQHF
NA	TRBV20-1	TRBJ2-3	TRBD2	TGCAGTGCTATTCCCGGGACTAGCGGGTGGGGAGATACGCAGTATTTT	CSAIPGTSGWGDTQYF
many	TRBV7-2	TRBJ2-2	NA	TGTGCCAGCAATTTGGAGGCCGGGGAGCTGTTTTTT	CASNLEAGELFF
many	TRBV7-2	TRBJ1-2	NA	TGTGCCAGCAGCGTCACAGGGAGTTTATATGGCTACACCTTC	CASSVTGSLYGYTF
NA	TRBV3-1	TRBJ2-1	NA	TGTGCCAGCAGCCAACCGGGGGGCCTGAGCTCCTACAATGAGCAGTTCTTC	CASSQPGGLSSYNEQFF
many	TRBV7-6	TRBJ2-5	NA	TGTGCCAGCAGCTCGGAGGTAGTTCAAGAGACCCAGTACTTC	CASSSEVVQETQYF
many	TRBV28	TRBJ2-2	NA	TGTGCCAGCAGTTTGAGCATGTGGACAGCGAACACCGGGGAGCTGTTTTTT	CASSLSMWTANTGELFF
many	TRBV19	TRBJ2-7	NA	TGTGCCAGTAGTATAGATGCAGGTGGCTCCTACGAGCAGTACTTC	CASSIDAGGSYEQYF
few	TRBV28	TRBJ2-3	NA	TGTGCCAGCAGTCGGCAGGGATCAGATACGCAGTATTTT	CASSRQGSDTQYF
many	TRBV7-8	TRBJ1-2	TRBD1	TGTGCCAGCAGCTCGGGACAGGGGGCGGTTGTCTATGGCTACACCTTC	CASSSGQGAVVYGYTF
many	TRBV7-2	TRBJ1-2	NA	TGTGCCAGCAGCCTGAGAGTATCTTCTGGCTACACCTTC	CASSLRVSSGYTF
NA	TRBV2	TRBJ1-1	NA	TGTGCCAGCAGTGAAGGGTCGGAGAACACTGAAGCTTTCTTT	CASSEGSENTEAFF
many	TRBV28	TRBJ1-2	NA	TGTGCCAGCAGTTTATCCCGGGTTAACTATGGCTACACCTTC	CASSLSRVNYGYTF
many	TRBV7-2	TRBJ1-4	NA	TGTGCCAGCAGCTTAGCGGTGAACAGGCGAGGGGAAAAACTGTTTTTT	CASSLAVNRRGEKLFF